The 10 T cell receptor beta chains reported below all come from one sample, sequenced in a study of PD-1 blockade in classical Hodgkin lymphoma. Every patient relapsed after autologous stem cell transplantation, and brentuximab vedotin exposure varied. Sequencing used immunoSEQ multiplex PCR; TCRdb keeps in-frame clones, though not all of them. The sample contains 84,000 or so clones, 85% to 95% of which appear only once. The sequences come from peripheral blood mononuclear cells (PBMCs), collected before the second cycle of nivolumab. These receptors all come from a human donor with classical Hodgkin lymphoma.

The CDR3 DNA reads as TGTGCCAGCTCACCGACAGGGTCATTTGGCAATCAGCCCCAGCATTTT. Encoded protein: CASSPTGSFGNQPQHF. This sequence joins TRBV18 and TRBJ1-5; 7 bases line up with TRBD1. CDR3 size: 16 residues. The trim removed 3 bases at V and 2 bases at J, leaving 7 bases unmatched. Germline-derived CDR1 and CDR2 are KGHSH and LQKENI.

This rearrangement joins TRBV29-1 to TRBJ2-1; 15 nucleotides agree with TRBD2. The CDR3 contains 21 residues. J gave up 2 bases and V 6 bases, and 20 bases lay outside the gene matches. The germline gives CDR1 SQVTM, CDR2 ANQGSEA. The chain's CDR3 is CSVPGMGGRTSGRAPYNEQFF. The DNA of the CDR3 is TGCAGCGTCCCCGGGATGGGGGGCAGGACTAGCGGGAGGGCCCCCTACAATGAGCAGTTCTTC.

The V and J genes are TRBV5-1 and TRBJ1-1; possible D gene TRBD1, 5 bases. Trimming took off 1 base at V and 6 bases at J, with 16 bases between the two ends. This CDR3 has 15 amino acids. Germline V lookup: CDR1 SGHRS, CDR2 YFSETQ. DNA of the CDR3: TGCGCCAGCAGCTTGTCAAACCAGGGTGCCGCTGAAGCTTTCTTT. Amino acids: CASSLSNQGAAEAFF.

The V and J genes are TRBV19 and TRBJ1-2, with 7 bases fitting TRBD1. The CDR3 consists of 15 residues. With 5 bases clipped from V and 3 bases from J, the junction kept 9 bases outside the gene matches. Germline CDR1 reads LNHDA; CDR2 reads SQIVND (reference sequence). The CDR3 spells CASSHRDSWYYGYTF. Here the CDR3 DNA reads TGTGCCAGTAGTCACCGGGACAGTTGGTACTATGGCTACACCTTC.

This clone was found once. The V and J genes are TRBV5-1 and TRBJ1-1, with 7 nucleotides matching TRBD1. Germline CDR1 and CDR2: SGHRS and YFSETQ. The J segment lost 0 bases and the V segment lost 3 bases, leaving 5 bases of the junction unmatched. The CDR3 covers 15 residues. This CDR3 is CASSWDSSMNTEAFF. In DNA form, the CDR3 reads TGCGCCAGCAGCTGGGACAGTTCAATGAACACTGAAGCTTTCTTT.

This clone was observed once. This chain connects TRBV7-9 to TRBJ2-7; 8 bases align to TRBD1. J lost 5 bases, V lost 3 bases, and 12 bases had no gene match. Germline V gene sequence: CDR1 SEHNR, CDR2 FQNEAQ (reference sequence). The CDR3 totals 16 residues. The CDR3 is CASSFELGQDTHEQYF. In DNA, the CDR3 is TGTGCCAGCAGCTTCGAGTTGGGACAGGATACCCACGAGCAGTACTTC. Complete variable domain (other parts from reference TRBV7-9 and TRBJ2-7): DTGVSQNPRHKITKRGQNVTFRCDPISEHNRLYWYRQTLGQGPEFLTYFQNEAQLEKSRLLSDRFSAERPKGSFSTLEIQRTEQGDSAMYLCASSFELGQDTHEQYFGPGTRLTVT.

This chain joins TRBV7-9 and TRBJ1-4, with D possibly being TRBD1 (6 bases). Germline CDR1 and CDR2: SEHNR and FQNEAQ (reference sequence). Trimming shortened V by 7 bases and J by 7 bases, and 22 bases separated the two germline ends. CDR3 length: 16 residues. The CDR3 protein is CASTDENYRAGEKLFF. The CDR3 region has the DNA TGTGCCAGCACCGACGAAAATTACAGGGCAGGTGAAAAACTGTTTTTT.

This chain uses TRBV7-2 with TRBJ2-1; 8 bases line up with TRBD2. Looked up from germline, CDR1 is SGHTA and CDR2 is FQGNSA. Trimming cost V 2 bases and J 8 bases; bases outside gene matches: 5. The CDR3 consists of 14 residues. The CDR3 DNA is TGTGCCAGCAGCTTAATGAGCGGGAGCTATGAGCAGTTCTTC. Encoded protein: CASSLMSGSYEQFF.

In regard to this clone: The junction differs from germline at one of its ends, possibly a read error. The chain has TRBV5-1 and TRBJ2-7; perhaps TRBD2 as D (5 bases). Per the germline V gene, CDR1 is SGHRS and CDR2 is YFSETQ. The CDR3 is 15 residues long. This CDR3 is CASSLLLEGSHEQYF. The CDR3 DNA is TGCGCCAGCAGCTTGCTTCTTGAGGGCTCCCACGAGCAGTACTTC. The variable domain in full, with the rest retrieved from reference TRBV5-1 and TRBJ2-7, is KAGVTQTPRYLIKTRGQQVTLSCSPISGHRSVSWYQQTPGQGLQFLFEYFSETQRNKGNFPGRFSGRQFSNSRSEMNVSTLELGDSALYLCASSLLLEGSHEQYFGPGTRLTVT.

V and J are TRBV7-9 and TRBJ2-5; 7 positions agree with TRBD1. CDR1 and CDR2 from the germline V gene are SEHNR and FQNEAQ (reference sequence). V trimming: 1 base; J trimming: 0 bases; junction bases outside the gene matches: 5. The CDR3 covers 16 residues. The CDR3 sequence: CASSLGGTVNQETQYF. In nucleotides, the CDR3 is TGTGCCAGCAGCTTAGGAGGGACAGTGAACCAAGAGACCCAGTACTTC.